This TCR beta chain was sequenced in a study of shared clonotypes between healthy human individuals. This CDR3 is 11 amino acids long. The germline V gene has CDR1 GTSNPN and CDR2 SVGIG (reference sequence). The V and J ends lost 4 bases and 1 base respectively, with 4 bases between them. Sequencing was performed with immunoSEQ multiplex PCR; in TCRdb, only in-frame clones are kept and a portion is missing. This table holds 2 million to 2.5 million clones, 92% found once. This clone was counted between two and nine times. Other DNA sequences in this sample translate to the same CDR3. This chain joins TRBV30 and TRBJ1-1; D gene ambiguous. The TCR originated in a man between 18 and 35 years old in good health. Some clones in this sample may be carry-over from other donors' samples. The source material was naive CD4+ T cells from PBMCs. Stated subset: CD45RA+ positively selected. The CDR3 DNA is TGTGCCTGGAACAGGAACACTGAAGCTTTCTTT. Translating it yields CAWNRNTEAFF.